This TCR beta chain was profiled in a study of T cell repertoires in cytomegalovirus infection (dated by TCRdb to between 2017 and 2020). With regard to the full study: Donor HLA type was relevant to the analysis, as public TCR beta signatures indicated carriage of CMV infection together with the matching HLA type. Overall results and qualifications from the work: The ex vivo response was dominated by HLA-C-restricted CMV-specific TCR beta clonotypes, which also provided the single most frequent clonotype in two of eight donors. Cumulative frequency of public TCR beta family members discriminated carriers of CMV infection plus the relevant HLA type in this cohort and an independent approximately 350-donor cohort.

As to this clonotype: The clone's antigen remains unknown. One end of the junction is discordant with germline, which a read error may explain.

The sample was run on an Illumina HiSeq 1500. TCRdb trimmed the raw reads at Q25, called clones with MiXCR and kept productive beta chains. When rows share a CDR3 protein, they turn into one entry using the most common DNA and genes. The sample has approximately 500,000 distinct CDR3 sequences on record, about 11% of them singletons. Roughly 10% of the sample lies in the top ten. This receptor was identified in a human donor in good health (CMV status not recorded). Some clones in this sample may be carry-over from other donors' samples. Specimen: PBMCs.

DNA sequence: TGTGCCAGCAGCCCTCCACCGAACACTGAAGCTGTCTTT. The resulting protein is CASSPPPNTEAVF. In this chain, TRBV7-6 is recombined with TRBJ1-1; too little of a D gene remains to name it. Including the terminal cysteine and phenylalanine, the CDR3 comprises 13 residues. Kept here is only the CDR3 DNA, which spans 39 bases and is read in frame from base 1. According to the germline V gene, CDR1 reads SGHVS and CDR2 reads FNYEAQ.